These 20 T cell receptor beta chains were sequenced from one sample in a study of blood T cell repertoires in COVID-19. Generated by immunoSEQ multiplex PCR, the TCRdb table keeps only in-frame clones and is missing some. The data contain about 240,000 clones, 82% of them singletons. Material for sequencing was peripheral blood. The receptors derive from a woman aged 55-69 years with active or convalescent COVID-19.

The rearrangement links TRBV5-1 to TRBJ1-1, with D tentatively TRBD1 (6 bases). The V gene lost 1 base and the J gene lost 3 bases, with 7 bases spanning the gap. Germline V CDR1 and CDR2: SGHRS, YFSETQ. CDR3 length: 13 residues. DNA of the CDR3: TGCGCCAGCAGCTTGAAGGGGGACACTGAAGCTTTCTTT. Encoded protein: CASSLKGDTEAFF.

The rearrangement uses TRBV27 and TRBJ2-1; 8 bases line up with TRBD2. Germline-derived CDR1 and CDR2 are MNHEY and SMNVEV (reference sequence). The CDR3 runs to 16 residues. The junction had 14 bases not matched to a gene; V was cut back by 5 bases and J by 8 bases. CDR3 coding DNA: TGTGCCAGCAGTCTTTTACGGGGGGGCCTGGGGGATGAGCAGTTCTTC. Protein: CASSLLRGGLGDEQFF.

This clone was counted between two and nine times. The chain links TRBV3-1 (or the pseudogene TRBV3-2) to TRBJ1-4; D ambiguous. CDR1 LGHDT and CDR2 YNNKEL come from the germline V gene (reference sequence). This CDR3 has 16 residues. V was clipped by 1 base and J by 2 bases, with 11 bases between them. DNA of the CDR3: TGTGCCAGCAGCCAAGTCGCCGCGGCGACTAATGAAAAACTGTTTTTT. Encoded protein: CASSQVAAATNEKLFF.

The chain has TRBV19 and TRBJ2-1; D is possibly TRBD2 (7 bases). Trimming stripped 10 bases from V and 8 bases from J, with 15 bases between. The CDR3 contains 12 residues. Germline CDR1 is LNHDA and CDR2 is SQIVND (reference sequence). The CDR3 here is CATQGGVHEQFF. The CDR3, as DNA: TGTGCCACTCAAGGGGGGGTGCATGAGCAGTTCTTC.

In its sample, this clone was seen many times. In DNA, the CDR3 is TGTGCCAGCAGCCAAGGATGGATTAGCGGGGGAGGCGATACGCAGTATTTT. It codes for CASSQGWISGGGDTQYF. V and J are TRBV3-1 (or the pseudogene TRBV3-2) and TRBJ2-3, with TRBD2 identical over 9 bases. The CDR3 is made up of 17 amino acids. The trim removed 1 base at V and 6 bases at J, leaving 11 bases unmatched. CDR1 is LGHDT, CDR2 YNNKEL, per germline (reference sequence).

The chain uses TRBV15 and TRBJ1-4; 8 bases fit TRBD1. V shed 2 bases, J shed 5 bases, and the junction held 7 bases outside the gene matches. This CDR3 has 16 amino acids. The germline gives CDR1 LNHNV, CDR2 YYDKDF (reference sequence). The CDR3 nucleotides are TGTGCCACCAGCAGAATCGGACAGGGTAGAAATGAAAAACTGTTTTTT. This sequence encodes CATSRIGQGRNEKLFF.

V gene TRBV4-1 combines with J gene TRBJ2-7; the match to TRBD1 covers 10 bases. Germline CDR1 and CDR2: MGHRA and YSYEKL. The CDR3 runs to 15 residues. Trimming at V came to 4 bases and at J to 5 bases, leaving 8 bases not matched to a gene. The DNA of the CDR3 is TGCGCCAGCAGCCTCCGCCGGGACAGGGGAAACGAGCAGTACTTC. It specifies CASSLRRDRGNEQYF.

The CDR3 bases are TGTGCCAGCAGCTTGGTCGGGTATGAGCAGTTCTTC. Translation: CASSLVGYEQFF. The genes are TRBV5-4 and TRBJ2-1, with D uncertain. Germline V lookup: CDR1 SGHNT, CDR2 YYREEE (reference sequence). V was clipped by 0 bases and J by 8 bases, with 6 bases between them. This CDR3 has 12 residues.

This sequence joins TRBV7-6 and TRBJ2-1; 12 bases line up with TRBD1. The CDR3 runs 19 residues. The germline gives CDR1 SGHVS, CDR2 FNYEAQ. Trimming took 3 bases from V and 8 from J; bases not matched to a gene: 17. This chain's CDR3 is CASSLYPPGQGALRDEQFF. Written as DNA, the CDR3 is TGTGCCAGCAGCTTGTACCCTCCGGGACAGGGGGCGCTTAGGGATGAGCAGTTCTTC.

The chain uses TRBV2 and TRBJ2-7, with TRBD2 identical over 13 bases. V lost 6 bases, J lost 4 bases, and 12 bases stayed unmatched. Germline V CDR1 and CDR2: SNHLY, FYNNEI. This CDR3 spans 17 amino acids. CDR3 region: CASSTPTSGGKVYEQYF. CDR3 nucleotides: TGTGCCAGCAGCACACCGACTAGCGGGGGGAAGGTGTACGAGCAGTACTTC.

The V call is TRBV18, the J call TRBJ1-4; TRBD1 is a possible D gene (5 bases). CDR1 is KGHSH, CDR2 LQKENI, per germline. V lost 3 bases, J lost 8 bases, and 13 bases lay in between. The CDR3 is made up of 14 amino acids. The CDR3 is CASSPRQSQEKLFF. CDR3 nucleotide sequence: TGTGCCAGCTCACCCAGACAGAGTCAAGAAAAACTGTTTTTT.

The chain employs TRBV7-2 and TRBJ2-3; D possibly corresponds to TRBD2 (7 bases). This CDR3 is 15 amino acids long. Germline CDR1 is SGHTA and CDR2 is FQGNSA. V shed 5 bases and J shed 3 bases, with 15 bases lying between them. This chain's CDR3 is CASSPRGPGTDTQYF. As DNA, the CDR3 is TGTGCCAGCAGCCCGCGGGGGCCCGGAACAGATACGCAGTATTTT.

This chain joins TRBV6-1 and TRBJ1-2; D ambiguous. V lost 1 base and J lost 4, with 10 bases in between. CDR3 length: 14 residues. Looked up from germline, CDR1 is MNHNS and CDR2 is SASEGT. The CDR3: CASSEGGEGYGYTF. CDR3 coding DNA: TGTGCCAGCAGTGAAGGGGGAGAAGGCTATGGCTACACCTTC.

This clone showed up just a few times. One junction end disagrees with the germline gene, perhaps due to a read error. V is TRBV12-3 or TRBV12-4 and J is TRBJ2-1; TRBD1 might be the D (5 bases). The CDR3 runs 13 residues. The CDR3 DNA is TGTGCCAGCAGTTTCCCAGGGTACAACGAGCAGTTCTTC. Its protein product is CASSFPGYNEQFF.

DNA for the CDR3: TGTGCCAGTAGTATAACCCCGCTGCGGGGGATCCAAGAGACCCAGTACTTC. Protein: CASSITPLRGIQETQYF. The chain employs TRBV19 and TRBJ2-5; TRBD2 matches 7 bases. Germline assignment: CDR1 LNHDA and CDR2 SQIVND (reference sequence). Trimming took 2 bases from V and 1 from J; bases not matched to a gene: 10. The CDR3 consists of 17 residues.

The table lists this clone with many counts. This chain links TRBV6-5 with TRBJ2-3; the match to TRBD2 covers 14 bases. Looked up from germline, CDR1 is MNHEY and CDR2 is SVGAGI. The CDR3 sequence is 15 residues long. J gave up 5 bases and V 10 bases, and 8 bases lay outside the gene matches. The CDR3 coding sequence is TGTGCCACCCATCTGACTAGCGGGGGGGGAGATACGCAGTATTTT. Protein: CATHLTSGGGDTQYF.

A note on this clone: The DNA is left out, because the CDR3 cannot be placed on it with certainty; the CDR3 is given as TCRdb lists it. This rearrangement joins TRBV21-1 to TRBJ2-2; the D segment call TRBD2 is taken from the table without a DNA check. TRBV21-1 counts as a pseudogene. The CDR3 adds up to 17 amino acids, both ends counted. The CDR3 spells CASSKVVGGGSTGELFF.

This chain uses TRBV7-3 with TRBJ1-1; 8 bases are a match to TRBD1. Losses at the gene ends were 2 bases for V and 1 base for J; bases not matched to a gene: 6. Germline CDR1 and CDR2: SGHTA and FQGTGA. The CDR3 extends over 16 amino acids. CDR3 region: CASSLLPGTGNTEAFF. CDR3 nucleotide sequence: TGTGCCAGCAGCTTACTCCCCGGGACAGGGAACACTGAAGCTTTCTTT.

The chain joins TRBV27 to TRBJ1-3; D uncertain. The CDR3 totals 17 residues. Germline-derived CDR1 and CDR2 are MNHEY and SMNVEV (reference sequence). V gave up 6 bases and J gave up 3 bases, with 21 bases separating them. CDR3 amino acids: CASSNLRPSRDGNTIYF. The CDR3 region has the DNA TGTGCCAGCAGCAACCTTAGGCCCTCGAGGGATGGAAACACCATATATTTT.

J is TRBJ2-3 and V is TRBV27; 8 bases agree with TRBD2. J lost 0 bases, V lost 3 bases, and 2 bases had no gene match. The CDR3 sequence is 15 residues long. CDR1 and CDR2 (germline): MNHEY, SMNVEV (reference sequence). The CDR3 DNA reads TGTGCCAGCAGTTTCCAGCGGGGGAGCACAGATACGCAGTATTTT. This encodes CASSFQRGSTDTQYF.